The sequence of this TCR beta chain was determined in a study of identical twins (dated by TCRdb to 2016 to 2017). General notes on the study: To test whether fetal clonotypes persist, the study used deep sequencing on TCR alpha and beta repertoires from monozygotic twins, unrelated adults of various ages, and cord blood. Replicate twin experiments were performed at different times using different library preparation protocols to rule out contamination.

To prepare the library, 5' RACE was applied. The instrument was an Illumina HiSeq 2000. A universal primer binding site was introduced by template switching, and a unique molecular identifier was present in the final cDNA, enabling accurate counting of TCR cDNA molecules. Specific primers in the conserved constant-segment region were used to synthesize first-strand cDNA for the TCR alpha and beta chains. To control for contamination, every cDNA library was double barcoded, receiving both a SMART-Mk sample barcode and Illumina barcodes. Two successive PCR steps introduced TruSeq adapter sequences along with Illumina sample barcodes. Sequencing of the TCR alpha and beta cDNA libraries was done on the Illumina HiSeq platform using custom primers. The authors' pipeline ran thus. MiGEC was used to process raw reads and extract unique molecular identifiers, and MiXCR was used to find CDR3 positions. Recombination models were inferred per individual with the repgenHMM and IGoR tools using an EM algorithm. Shared clonotypes were analyzed with the tcR package in R, and sharing was normalized by the product of cloneset sizes. Out-of-frame nonproductive sequences were analyzed to study raw recombination free of thymic and clonal selection effects. TCRdb trimmed the raw reads at Q25, called clones with MiXCR and kept productive beta chains. CDR3 protein duplicates are merged, each entry listing the most common genes and DNA. The V and J calls shown here were made by TCRdb, not taken from the authors' results. This sample holds some 210,000 distinct CDR3 sequences; approximately 15% were observed only once. Of the sample, 40% is held by the ten largest clones.

Turning to this clonotype: What this receptor recognizes is not known. Base-call qualities are not available, and no considerably larger clone is one nucleotide away.

General conclusions and limits of the study: In monozygotic twins, out-of-frame TCR alpha sharing was systematically underestimated by recombination models, although the models agreed with sharing between unrelated individuals. In beta out-of-frame sequences, excess twin sharing was weaker, because having fewer shared sequences lowered the signal-to-noise ratio. Zero-insertion analyses could be partly confounded by invariant T cells such as MAIT and iNKT, although diverse VJ usage argued against such confounding for most clonotypes. Conclusions relied on cross-sectional statistical analysis, since the same donors could not be followed over many years. Compared with coincidental sharing between unrelated individuals, out-of-frame TCR alpha sequences shared between twins showed an excess of sequences with low generation probability. Abundant cord blood beta clonotypes had fewer insertions, young adult naive repertoires showed a similar but weaker trend, and memory repertoires showed no such trend.

Only healthy Caucasian donors were included. Three pairs of female monozygotic twins, all aged roughly 18 to 30 years, were included in the twin cohort. Positive isolation kits from Invitrogen were used to isolate CD4+ and CD8+ T cell populations. The CDR3 holds 14 amino acids from the cysteine to the phenylalanine. Of all the DNA, just the CDR3 is kept, 42 bases in frame from base 1. In the germline V gene (reference sequence), CDR1 corresponds to WNHNN and CDR2 to SYGVQD. At the junction V is shortened by 0 bases and J by 7 bases, with 10 bases in between. The sample was also reused in another study, on T cells expressing NK-cell markers. As the second paper documents: In sorted CD3+CD56+NKG2C+, CD3+CD56+NKG2C- and CD3+CD56-NKG2C+ T-cell subsets from several donors, TCR beta-chain repertoires were profiled. Among the eight sequenced donors, only one was HCMV-seronegative, while the other seven were HCMV-seropositive. To restrict sorting to alphabetaTCR-expressing T cells, an anti-gammadeltaTCR antibody was added in several experiments. In 5 to 7 donors, the dominant CD3+CD56+NKG2C+ clonotypes were found to rank among the top 10 CD8+ clonotypes and to make up about 1.0-7.0% of CD8+ T cells. Those dominant clonotypes were again the most abundant among CD3+CD56-NKG2C+ cells in a handful of donors, at roughly 28.3-65%. Whether the expanded NKG2C-expressing T cell clones were specific for HCMV antigens remained unclear. All eight donors whose samples were sequenced were randomly selected healthy volunteers, three of them men and five women. HCMV serostatus was determined by detecting HCMV-specific IgG in serum with a commercial ELISA kit. MIGEC was used to demultiplex reads and group reads by UMI, and MiTCR was used to assemble and quantify clonotypes. To remove erroneous sequences, TCR cDNA sequences were retained only when supported by two or more reads. The tcR package was used for downstream repertoire analysis, and clonotypes were matched between fractions using CDR3 nucleotide sequence together with V segment. VDJmatch was used to annotate antigen specificity against VDJdb, with one amino acid substitution in CDR3 permitted.

This sequence originates from a woman aged 18-30 years in good health. The material sequenced was CD8+ T cells sorted from blood. The rearrangement combines TRBV10-1 with TRBJ2-1; too little of a D gene remains to name it. The CDR3 region: CASSESSTTNEQFF. The nucleotide sequence is TGCGCCAGCAGTGAGTCGAGCACGACTAATGAGCAGTTCTTC.